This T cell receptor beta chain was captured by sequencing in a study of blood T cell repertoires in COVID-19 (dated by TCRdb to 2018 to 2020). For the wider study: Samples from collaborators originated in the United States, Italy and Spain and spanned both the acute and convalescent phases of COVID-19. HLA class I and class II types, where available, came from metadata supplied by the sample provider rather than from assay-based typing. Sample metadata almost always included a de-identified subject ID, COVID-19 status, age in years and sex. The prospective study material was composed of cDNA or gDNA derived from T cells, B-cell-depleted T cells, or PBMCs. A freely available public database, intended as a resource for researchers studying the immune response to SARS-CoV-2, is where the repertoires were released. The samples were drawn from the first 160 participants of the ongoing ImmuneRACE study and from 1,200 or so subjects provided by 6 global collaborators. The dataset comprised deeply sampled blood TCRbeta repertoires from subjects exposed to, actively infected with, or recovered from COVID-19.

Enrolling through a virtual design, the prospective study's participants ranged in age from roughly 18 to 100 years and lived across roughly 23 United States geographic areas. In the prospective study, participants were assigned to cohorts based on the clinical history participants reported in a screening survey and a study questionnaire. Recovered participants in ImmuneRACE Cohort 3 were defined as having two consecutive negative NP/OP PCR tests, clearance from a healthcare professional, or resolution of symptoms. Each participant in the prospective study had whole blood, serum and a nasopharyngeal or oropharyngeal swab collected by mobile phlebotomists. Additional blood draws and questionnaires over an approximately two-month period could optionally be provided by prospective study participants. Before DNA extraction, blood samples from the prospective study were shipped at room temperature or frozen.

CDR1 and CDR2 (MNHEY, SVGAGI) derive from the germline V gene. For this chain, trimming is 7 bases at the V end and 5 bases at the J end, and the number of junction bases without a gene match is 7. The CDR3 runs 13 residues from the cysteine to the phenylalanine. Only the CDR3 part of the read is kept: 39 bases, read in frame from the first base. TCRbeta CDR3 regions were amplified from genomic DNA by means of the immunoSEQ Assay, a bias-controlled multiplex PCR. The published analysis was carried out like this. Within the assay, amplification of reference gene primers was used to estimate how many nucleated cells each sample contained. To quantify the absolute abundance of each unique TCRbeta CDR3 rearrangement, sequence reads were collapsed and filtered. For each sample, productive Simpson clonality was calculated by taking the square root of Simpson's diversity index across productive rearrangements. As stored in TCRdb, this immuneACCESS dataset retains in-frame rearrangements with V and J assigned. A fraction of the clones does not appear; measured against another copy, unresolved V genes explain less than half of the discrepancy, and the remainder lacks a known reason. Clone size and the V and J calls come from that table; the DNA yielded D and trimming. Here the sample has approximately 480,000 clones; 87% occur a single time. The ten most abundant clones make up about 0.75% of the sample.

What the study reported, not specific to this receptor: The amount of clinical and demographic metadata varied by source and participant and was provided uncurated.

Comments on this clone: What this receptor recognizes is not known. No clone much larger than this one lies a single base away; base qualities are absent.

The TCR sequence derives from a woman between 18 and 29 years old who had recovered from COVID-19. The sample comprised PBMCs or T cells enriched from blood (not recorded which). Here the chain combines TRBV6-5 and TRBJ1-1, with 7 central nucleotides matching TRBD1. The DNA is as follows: TGTGCCAGCATTCTGACAGGGCGAACTGAAGCTTTCTTT. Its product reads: CASILTGRTEAFF.